The clone carrying this T cell receptor (beta chain) was recorded a few times. Germline CDR1 and CDR2: DFQATT and SNEGSKA (reference sequence). CDR3 length equals 17 residues. V gave up 6 bases and J gave up 3 bases; unmatched junction bases: 20. This record belongs to a study of T-cell reconstitution after alpha-beta-depleted transplantation in children. Unique molecular identifiers were used to barcode this TCRbeta library. TCRdb processed the PCR reads anew with MiXCR; each CDR3 protein has one entry. Altogether 500,000 or so distinct CDR3 sequences are present, about 31% being singletons, with the ten largest covering approximately 2.3%.

Sequenced material: PBMCs from the stem cell graft donor, taken from the stem cell graft. The V call is TRBV20-1, the J call TRBJ2-7, with 7 positions matching TRBD2. This sequence was found in a human donor who donated a stem cell graft to a child with aplastic anemia. The CDR3 bases are TGCAGTGCCTCAAGGTGGGGGAGCGGGAACTTAAACTACGAGCAGTACTTC. Protein: CSASRWGSGNLNYEQYF.